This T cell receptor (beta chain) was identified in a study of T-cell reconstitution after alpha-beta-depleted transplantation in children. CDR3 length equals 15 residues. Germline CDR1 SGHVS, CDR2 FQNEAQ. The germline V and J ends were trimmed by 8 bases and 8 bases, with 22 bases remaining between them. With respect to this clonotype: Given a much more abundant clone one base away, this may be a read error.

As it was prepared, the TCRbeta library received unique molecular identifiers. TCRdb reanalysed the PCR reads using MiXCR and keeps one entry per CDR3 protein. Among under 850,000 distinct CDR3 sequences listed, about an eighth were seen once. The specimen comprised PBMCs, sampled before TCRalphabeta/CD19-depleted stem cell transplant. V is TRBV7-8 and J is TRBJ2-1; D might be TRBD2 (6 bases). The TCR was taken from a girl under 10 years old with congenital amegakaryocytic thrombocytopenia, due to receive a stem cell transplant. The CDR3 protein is CASWPGLIIGDEQFF. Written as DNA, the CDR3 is TGTGCCAGCTGGCCGGGACTTATCATAGGGGATGAGCAGTTCTTC.